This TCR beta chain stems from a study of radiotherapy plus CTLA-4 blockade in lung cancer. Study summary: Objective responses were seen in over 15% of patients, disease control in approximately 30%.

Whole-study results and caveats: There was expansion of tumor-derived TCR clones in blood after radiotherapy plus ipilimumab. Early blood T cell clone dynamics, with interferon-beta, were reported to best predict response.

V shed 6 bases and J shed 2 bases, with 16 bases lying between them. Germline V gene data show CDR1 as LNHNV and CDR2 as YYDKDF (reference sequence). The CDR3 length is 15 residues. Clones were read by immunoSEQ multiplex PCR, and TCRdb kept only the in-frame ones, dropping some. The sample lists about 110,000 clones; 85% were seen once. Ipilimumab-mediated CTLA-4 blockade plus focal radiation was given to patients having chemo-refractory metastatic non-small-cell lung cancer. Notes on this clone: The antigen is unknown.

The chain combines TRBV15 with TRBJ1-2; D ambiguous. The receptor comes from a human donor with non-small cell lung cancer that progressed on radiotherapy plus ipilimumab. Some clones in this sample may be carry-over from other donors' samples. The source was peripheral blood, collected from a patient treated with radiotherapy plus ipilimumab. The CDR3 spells CATRRGGDRNYGYTF. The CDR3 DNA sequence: TGTGCCACCAGACGCGGCGGGGATAGAAACTATGGCTACACCTTC.